Reported below is one T cell receptor (beta chain). This sample was taken from a study of technical replicates of blood from a few donors. Profiled with immunoSEQ multiplex PCR; TCRdb holds only in-frame clones, not every one. This sample has 45,000 to 65,000 clones, with about 95% found just once. Trimming at V came to 1 base and at J to 5 bases, leaving 5 bases not matched to a gene. Germline lookup yields CDR1 SGHAT and CDR2 FQNNGV. This CDR3 is built from 16 residues. The source material was PBMCs. The chain recombines TRBV11-2 with TRBJ1-2, with 12 bases identical to TRBD1. The TCR sequence derives from a human donor in good health. Some clones in this sample may be carry-over from other donors' samples. Here the CDR3 DNA reads TGTGCCAGCAGCTTAGGGGACAGGGGGCGAAAATATGGCTACACCTTC. As protein: CASSLGDRGRKYGYTF.